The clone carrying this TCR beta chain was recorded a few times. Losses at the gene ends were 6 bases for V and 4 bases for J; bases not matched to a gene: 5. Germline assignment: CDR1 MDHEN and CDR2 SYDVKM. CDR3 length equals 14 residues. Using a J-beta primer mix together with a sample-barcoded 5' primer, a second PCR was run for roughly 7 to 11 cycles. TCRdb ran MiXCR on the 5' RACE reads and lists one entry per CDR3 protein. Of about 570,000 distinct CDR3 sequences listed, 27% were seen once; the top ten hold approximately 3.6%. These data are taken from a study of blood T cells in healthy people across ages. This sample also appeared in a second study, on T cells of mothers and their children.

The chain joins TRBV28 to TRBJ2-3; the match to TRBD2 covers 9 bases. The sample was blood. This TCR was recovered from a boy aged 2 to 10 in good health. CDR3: CASRVAGAADTQYF. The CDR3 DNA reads TGTGCCAGCAGAGTAGCGGGAGCGGCAGATACGCAGTATTTT.